This T cell receptor (beta chain) derives from a study of cytomegalovirus exposure and HLA in healthy donors. The study's findings and limits: The authors reported that TCR beta sequences could predict HLA-A and HLA-B alleles. These predictions were accurate for most subjects in the first cohort. A missense DCLRE1C variant was associated with V- and J-gene trimming of TCR beta chains in a later analysis, and an independent cohort replicated the association.

This CDR3 has 14 amino acids. Germline CDR1 MGHDK, CDR2 SYGVNS. V lost 4 bases to trimming and J lost 10 bases, with 17 bases between them. Details on this clone: The target antigen is unknown.

Amplification used 60 Vbeta primers and 13 Jbeta primers. As handled by the study authors: In a later analysis, the count reached some 75 million unique TCR beta chains, with about 9.9 million shared. Clones were read by immunoSEQ multiplex PCR, and TCRdb kept only the in-frame ones, dropping some. D and trimming come from the DNA, and the V and J calls and clone size come from that table. The sample has around 200,000 clones, about 69% seen once. The chain has TRBV25-1 and TRBJ2-1; D possibly corresponds to TRBD1 (6 bases). The source of this sequence is a man aged 25 to 40 in good health and CMV-seropositive. Sequenced material: PBMCs. The CDR3 region is CASSVGVGGNEQFF. For the CDR3, the DNA is TGTGCCAGCAGTGTGGGGGTAGGGGGAAACGAGCAGTTCTTC.